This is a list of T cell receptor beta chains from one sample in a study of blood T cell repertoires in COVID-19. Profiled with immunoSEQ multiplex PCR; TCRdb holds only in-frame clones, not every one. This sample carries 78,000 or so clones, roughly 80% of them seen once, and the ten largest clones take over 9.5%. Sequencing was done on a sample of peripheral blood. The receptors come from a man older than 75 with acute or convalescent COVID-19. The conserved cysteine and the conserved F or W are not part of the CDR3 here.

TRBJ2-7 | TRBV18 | ASSPKSGGAYPYEQY
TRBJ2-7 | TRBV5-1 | ASSLAGGVIYEQY
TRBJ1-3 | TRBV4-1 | ASSQVLDSTGNTIY
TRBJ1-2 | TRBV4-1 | ASSPPTGLNYGYT
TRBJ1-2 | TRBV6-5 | ASNLGQHYGYT
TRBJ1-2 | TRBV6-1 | ASSDDGNYGYT
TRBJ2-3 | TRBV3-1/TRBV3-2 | ASSQGTSGGIADTQY
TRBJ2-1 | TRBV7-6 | ASSFSWGLAGPNEQF
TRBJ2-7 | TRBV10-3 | AISEQEGSFSEQY
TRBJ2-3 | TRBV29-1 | SVAGGGYRLAEYTDTQY